This TCR beta chain is drawn from a study of shared clonotypes between healthy human individuals. Clones were read by immunoSEQ multiplex PCR, and TCRdb kept only the in-frame ones, dropping some. The sample records about 380,000 clones, 90% to 98% being singletons. As to this clone: Its antigen is not identified.

All participating donors were Caucasian adults from Nashville, Tennessee. Broader study findings: Sorted-subset sequencing was shown by rarefaction to be incomplete despite large depth. When naive CD4 clonotypes were compared across several donors, about 5% were shared.

Germline lookup yields CDR1 MGHRA and CDR2 YSYEKL. Trimming took off 0 bases at V and 9 bases at J, with 13 bases between the two ends. The CDR3 is 14 residues long. The rearrangement joins TRBV4-1 to TRBJ2-3; a weak D match, TRBD1 (5 bases). Sequenced: memory CD8+ T cells sorted from blood. As to subset: CD45RO+ cells pooled with CCR7-negative TemRA cells. This receptor was taken from a young man in good health. The CDR3 loop is CASSQDLGVRTQYF. The DNA for the CDR3 is TGCGCCAGCAGCCAAGATCTAGGGGTGAGGACGCAGTATTTT.